Below, one T cell receptor beta chain is given with its context. Its target is unknown. The sample comes from a study of beta chain features in type 1 diabetes. Every isolated RNA sample was fully reverse transcribed, so sequencing captured expressed TCRB transcripts. TCRdb keeps only in-frame clones here, not all; method: immunoSEQ multiplex PCR. The sample contains under 350,000 clones, around an eighth of which appear only once. The germline V gene has CDR1 SGHRS and CDR2 YFSETQ. This CDR3 region has 14 residues. The ends were cut back, 2 bases at V and 3 bases at J, with 8 bases in the middle. Study-wide results and caveats: The similarity of naive, central memory and Treg TCRB repertoires appeared greater among patients than among healthy donors. Among patients with Type 1 diabetes, TCRB CDR3s were moderately but significantly shorter in every one of the four CD4+ subsets.

The specimen was naive CD4+ T cells from blood. The TCR was taken from a man younger than 45 with type 1 diabetes. V usage is TRBV5-1 and J usage is TRBJ2-2; D perhaps matches TRBD1 (6 bases). The CDR3 DNA is TGCGCCAGCAGCTTAGGACAGTACACCGGGGAGCTGTTTTTT. This gives the protein CASSLGQYTGELFF.